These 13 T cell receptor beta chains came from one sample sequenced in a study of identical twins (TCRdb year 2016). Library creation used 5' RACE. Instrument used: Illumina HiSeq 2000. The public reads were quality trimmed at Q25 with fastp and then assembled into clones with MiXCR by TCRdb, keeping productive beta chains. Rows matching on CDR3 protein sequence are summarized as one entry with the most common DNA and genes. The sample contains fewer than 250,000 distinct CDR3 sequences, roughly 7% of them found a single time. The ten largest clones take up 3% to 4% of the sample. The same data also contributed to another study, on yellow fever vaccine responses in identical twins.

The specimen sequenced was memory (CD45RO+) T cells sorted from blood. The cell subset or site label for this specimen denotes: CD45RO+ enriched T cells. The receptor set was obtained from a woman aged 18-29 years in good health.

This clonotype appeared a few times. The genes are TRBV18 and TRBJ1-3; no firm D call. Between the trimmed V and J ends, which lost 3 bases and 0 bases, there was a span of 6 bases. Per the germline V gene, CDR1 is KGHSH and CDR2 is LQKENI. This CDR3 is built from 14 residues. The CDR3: CASSPEGSGNTIYF. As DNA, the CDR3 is TGTGCCAGCTCACCCGAGGGCTCTGGAAACACCATATATTTT. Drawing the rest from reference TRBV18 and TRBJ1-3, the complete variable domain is NAGVMQNPRHLVRRRGQEARLRCSPMKGHSHVYWYRQLPEEGLKFMVYLQKENIIDESGMPKERFSAEFPKEGPSILRIQQVVRGDSAAYFCASSPEGSGNTIYFGEGSWLTVV.

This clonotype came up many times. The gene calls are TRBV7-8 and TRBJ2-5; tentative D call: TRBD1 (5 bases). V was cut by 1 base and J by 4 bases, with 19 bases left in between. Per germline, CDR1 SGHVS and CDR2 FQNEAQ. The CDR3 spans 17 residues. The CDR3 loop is CASSLGLRQTGSETQYF. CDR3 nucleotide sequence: TGTGCCAGCAGCTTAGGCCTAAGACAAACAGGTTCAGAGACCCAGTACTTC.

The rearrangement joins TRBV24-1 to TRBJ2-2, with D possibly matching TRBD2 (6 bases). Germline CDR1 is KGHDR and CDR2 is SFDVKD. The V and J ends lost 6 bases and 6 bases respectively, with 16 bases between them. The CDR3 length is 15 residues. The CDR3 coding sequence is TGTGCCACCAGTTCGGGAGCTAGTCGGTCCGGGGAGCTGTTTTTT. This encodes CATSSGASRSGELFF.

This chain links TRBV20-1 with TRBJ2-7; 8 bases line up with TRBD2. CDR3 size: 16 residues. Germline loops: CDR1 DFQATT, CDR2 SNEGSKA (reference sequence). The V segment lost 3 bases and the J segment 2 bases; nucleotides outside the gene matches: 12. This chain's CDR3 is CSARSPGTSGPYEQYF. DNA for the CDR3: TGCAGTGCTAGGTCGCCGGGTACTAGCGGCCCCTACGAGCAGTACTTC.

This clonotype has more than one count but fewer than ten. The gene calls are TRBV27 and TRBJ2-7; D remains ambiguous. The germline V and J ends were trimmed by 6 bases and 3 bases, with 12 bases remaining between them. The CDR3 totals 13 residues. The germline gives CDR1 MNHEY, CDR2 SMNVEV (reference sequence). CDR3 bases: TGTGCCAGCAGACTTACACAGAGCTACGAGCAGTACGTC. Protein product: CASRLTQSYEQYV.

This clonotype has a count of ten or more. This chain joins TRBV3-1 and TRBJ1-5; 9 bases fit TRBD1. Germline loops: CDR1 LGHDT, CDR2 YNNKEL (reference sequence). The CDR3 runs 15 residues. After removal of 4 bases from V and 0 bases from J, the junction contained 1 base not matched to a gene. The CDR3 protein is CASSRTGDSNQPQHF. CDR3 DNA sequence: TGTGCCAGCAGCCGGACAGGGGATAGCAATCAGCCCCAGCATTTT.

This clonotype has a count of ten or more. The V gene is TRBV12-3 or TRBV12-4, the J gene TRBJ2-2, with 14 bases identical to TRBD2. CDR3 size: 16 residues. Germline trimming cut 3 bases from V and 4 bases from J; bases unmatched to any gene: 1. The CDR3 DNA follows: TGTGCCAGCAGTTTTGGACTAGCGGGAGGCACCGGGGAGCTGTTTTTT. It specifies CASSFGLAGGTGELFF.

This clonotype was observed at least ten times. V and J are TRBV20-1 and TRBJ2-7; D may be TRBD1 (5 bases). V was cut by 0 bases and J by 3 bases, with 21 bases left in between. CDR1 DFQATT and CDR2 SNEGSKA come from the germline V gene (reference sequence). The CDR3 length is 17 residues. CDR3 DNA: TGCAGTGCTAGAGACCAGCAGGGTGTCCCCTGGGGCTACGAGCAGTACGTC. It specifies CSARDQQGVPWGYEQYV.

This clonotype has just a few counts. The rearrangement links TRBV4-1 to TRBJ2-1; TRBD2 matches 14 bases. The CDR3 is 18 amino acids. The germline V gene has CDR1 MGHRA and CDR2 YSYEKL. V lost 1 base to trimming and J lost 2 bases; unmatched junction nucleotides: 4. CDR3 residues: CASSQGTSGRSTYNEQFF. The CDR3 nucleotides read TGCGCCAGCAGCCAAGGGACTAGCGGGAGGTCCACCTACAATGAGCAGTTCTTC.

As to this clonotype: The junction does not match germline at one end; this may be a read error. The CDR3, as DNA: TGCTGTGCTAGAGATCCATCCGGCGGAGCCTACGAGCAGTACTTC. Encoded protein: CCARDPSGGAYEQYF. This sequence joins TRBV20-1 and TRBJ2-7; D gene uncertain. The CDR3 is 15 amino acids. The germline gives CDR1 DFQATT, CDR2 SNEGSKA (reference sequence).

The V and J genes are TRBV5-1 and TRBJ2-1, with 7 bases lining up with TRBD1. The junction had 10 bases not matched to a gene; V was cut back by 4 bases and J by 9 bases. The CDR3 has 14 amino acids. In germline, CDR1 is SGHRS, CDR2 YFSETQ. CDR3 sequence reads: CASSRDRENGEQFF. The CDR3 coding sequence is TGCGCCAGCAGCCGTGACAGGGAGAATGGTGAGCAGTTCTTC.

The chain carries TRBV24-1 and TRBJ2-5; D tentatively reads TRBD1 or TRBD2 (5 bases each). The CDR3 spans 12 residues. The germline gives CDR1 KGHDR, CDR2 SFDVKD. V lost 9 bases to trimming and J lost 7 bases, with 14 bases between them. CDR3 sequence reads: CATRDGLGTQYF. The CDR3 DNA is TGTGCCACCCGGGACGGCCTCGGGACCCAGTACTTC.

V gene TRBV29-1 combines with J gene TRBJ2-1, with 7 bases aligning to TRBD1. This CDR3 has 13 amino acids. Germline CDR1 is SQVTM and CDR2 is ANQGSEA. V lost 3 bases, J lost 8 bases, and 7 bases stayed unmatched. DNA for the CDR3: TGCAGCGTTGATCGCACAGGGGCAGATGAGCAGTTCTTC. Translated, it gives CSVDRTGADEQFF.